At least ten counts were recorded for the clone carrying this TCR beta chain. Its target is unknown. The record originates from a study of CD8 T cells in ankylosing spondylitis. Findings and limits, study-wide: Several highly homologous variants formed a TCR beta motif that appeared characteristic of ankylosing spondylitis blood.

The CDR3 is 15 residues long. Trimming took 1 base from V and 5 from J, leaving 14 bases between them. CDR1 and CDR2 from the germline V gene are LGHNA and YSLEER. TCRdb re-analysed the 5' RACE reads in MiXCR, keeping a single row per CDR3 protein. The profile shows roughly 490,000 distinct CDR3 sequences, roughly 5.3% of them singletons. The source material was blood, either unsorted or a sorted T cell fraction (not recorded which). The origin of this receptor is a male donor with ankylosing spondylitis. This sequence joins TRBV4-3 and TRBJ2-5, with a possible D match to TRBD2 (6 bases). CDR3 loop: CASSQGYTGVETQYF. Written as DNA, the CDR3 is TGCGCCAGCAGCCAAGGGTATACGGGGGTGGAGACCCAGTACTTC.